One T cell receptor beta chain is described in this entry. The data were produced by immunoSEQ multiplex PCR, yet TCRdb's version contains in-frame clones alone and is incomplete. Of roughly 140,000 clones listed, approximately 83% are singletons. The sample originates from a study of blood T cell repertoires in COVID-19. The CDR3 length is 11 residues. Trimming removed 7 bases from V and 8 bases from J, with 11 bases in between. Per the germline V gene, CDR1 is MNHEY and CDR2 is SVGAGI. One Seattle source followed patients from active infection through their disease course. Input material: peripheral blood. The receptor's source is an older woman with COVID-19, enrolled during active disease. The V and J genes are TRBV6-5 and TRBJ1-1, with D maybe TRBD1 (6 bases). The CDR3 DNA is TGTGCCAGCACTAAGGGGACAGAAGCTTTCTTT. Its protein is CASTKGTEAFF.